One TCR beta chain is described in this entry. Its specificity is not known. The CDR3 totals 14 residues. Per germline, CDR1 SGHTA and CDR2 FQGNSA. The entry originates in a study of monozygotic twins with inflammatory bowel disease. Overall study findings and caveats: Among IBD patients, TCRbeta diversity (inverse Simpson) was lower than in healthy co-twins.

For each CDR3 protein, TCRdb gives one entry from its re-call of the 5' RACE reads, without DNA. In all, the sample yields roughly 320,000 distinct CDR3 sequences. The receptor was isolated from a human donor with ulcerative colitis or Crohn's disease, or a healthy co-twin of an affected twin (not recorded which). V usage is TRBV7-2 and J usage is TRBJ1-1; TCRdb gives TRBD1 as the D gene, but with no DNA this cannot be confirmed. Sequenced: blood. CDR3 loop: CASSSPGRNTEAFF. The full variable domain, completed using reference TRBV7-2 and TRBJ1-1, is GAGVSQSPSNKVTEKGKDVELRCDPISGHTALYWYRQSLGQGLEFLIYFQGNSAPDKSGLPSDRFSAERTGGSVSTLTIQRTQQEDSAVYLCASSSPGRNTEAFFGQGTRLTVV.